This T cell receptor beta chain was recovered during a study of cytomegalovirus exposure and HLA in healthy donors. The assay was immunoSEQ multiplex PCR, and TCRdb's table has in-frame clones only and misses some. The table shows 90,000 or so clones, with roughly 85% occurring only once. General study points: A later analysis found first-cohort TCR clusters tended to co-occur in the 100 to 150 validation repertoires. The study flagged some 170 TCR beta chains as cytomegalovirus-associated.

In this sample, this clone turned up once. Its antigen is not identified. CDR1 is SGHAT, CDR2 FQNNGV, per germline. Trimming at V came to 8 bases and at J to 4 bases, leaving 8 bases not matched to a gene. CDR3 length equals 13 residues. The clonotype comes from a man aged 18-30 years in good health and CMV-seropositive. The sample taken for sequencing was PBMCs. The chain joins TRBV11-2 to TRBJ2-7; the match to TRBD2 covers 7 bases. The CDR3 spells CASQGLAVYEQYV. The CDR3 coding sequence is TGTGCCAGCCAAGGGCTAGCGGTATACGAGCAGTACGTC.